This TCR beta chain is from a study of post-analysis software for immune sequencing data. The library was made from cDNA and included unique molecular identifiers. Each CDR3 protein gets one entry after TCRdb re-called the PCR reads with MiXCR. The sample comprises a few hundred thousand distinct CDR3 sequences, under 55% of which are singletons, and 12% rests with the top ten. Study-level points and caveats: The study found TRBV5-6, TRBV5-1 and TRBV20-1 among five TRBV segments more frequent in patients than controls.

CDR1 and CDR2 (germline): SEHNR, FQNEAQ (reference sequence). V lost 5 bases and J 3 bases, leaving 11 bases between the germline ends. CDR3 length: 13 amino acids. This clonotype was counted only a few times. Its target is unknown. The sample comprised blood. The clonotype originates from a girl between 10 and 17 years old with multiple sclerosis. The chain recombines TRBV7-9 with TRBJ2-7; D gene ambiguous. The CDR3 protein is CASSPPHYYEQYF. The CDR3 DNA follows: TGTGCCAGCAGCCCACCCCATTACTACGAGCAGTACTTC.